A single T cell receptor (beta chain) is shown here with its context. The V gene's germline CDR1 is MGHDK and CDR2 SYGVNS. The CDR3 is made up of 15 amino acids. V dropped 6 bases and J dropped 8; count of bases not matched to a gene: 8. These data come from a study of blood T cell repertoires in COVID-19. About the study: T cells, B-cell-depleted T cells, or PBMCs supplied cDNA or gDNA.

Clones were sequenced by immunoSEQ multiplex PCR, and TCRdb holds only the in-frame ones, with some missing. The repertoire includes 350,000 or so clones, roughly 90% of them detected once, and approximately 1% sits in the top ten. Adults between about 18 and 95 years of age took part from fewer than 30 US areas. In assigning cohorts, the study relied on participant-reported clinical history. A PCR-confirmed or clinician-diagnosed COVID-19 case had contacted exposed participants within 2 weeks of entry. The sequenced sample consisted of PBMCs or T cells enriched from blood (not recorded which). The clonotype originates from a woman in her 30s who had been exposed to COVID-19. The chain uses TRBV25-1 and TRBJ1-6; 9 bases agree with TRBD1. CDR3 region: CASSSGTGIYSPLHF. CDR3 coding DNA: TGTGCCAGCAGCTCGGGGACAGGGATTTATTCACCCCTCCACTTT.